These T cell receptor beta chains were read from a single sample in a study of blood T cells in healthy people across ages. TCRdb re-called the 5' RACE reads with MiXCR, one entry per CDR3 protein. The sample yields more than 900,000 distinct CDR3 sequences, approximately 25% seen once. The data were also submitted as part of a second study, on T cells of mothers and their children.

The sequencing sample was made of blood. These receptors came from a girl aged 2 to 9 in good health. CDR3s include the opening cysteine and the closing phenylalanine or tryptophan.

v_gene,CDR3aa
TRBV4-1,CASSQGTGSEQYF
TRBV12-3/TRBV12-4,CASSLAQGLNEQFF
TRBV20-1,CSVSRLAGNEQFF
TRBV20-1,CSASYVGQGVTEAFF
TRBV29-1,CSASVGSSYNEQFF
TRBV29-1,CSGNTNLGVGEGAFF
TRBV2,CASLPGRGTEAFF
TRBV7-8,CASSLERTPIYEQYF
TRBV12-3/TRBV12-4,CASSLLAGDTEQFF
TRBV4-1,CASQPGISNQPQHF
TRBV7-9,CASSRDTRGTRSTDTQYF
TRBV14,CASSQAVGQPQHF
TRBV4-1,CASSPYRQSSYEQYF
TRBV28,CASRFPSSYNEQFF
TRBV7-9,CASSFSIGGLDNEKLFF
TRBV7-9,CASQGGNQETQYF
TRBV7-9,CASSWDTGESQPQHF
TRBV20-1,CSASLTGGPGELFF
TRBV10-2,CASSVRGIAGGGETQYF
TRBV6-2/TRBV6-3,CASSYFAEVGYEQYF
TRBV27,CASSTPGPGEPLHF
TRBV14,CASSQDGGGGREQFF
TRBV5-1,CASSLDSNNEQFF
TRBV20-1,CSPRTSGTQETQYF
TRBV6-5,CASSYSASGGGNTGELFF
TRBV12-3/TRBV12-4,CASSLLRLSSGANVLTF
TRBV13,CASSLKSRETQYF
TRBV5-1,CASSPRTGKEYGNQPQHF
TRBV7-9,CASTLLIGTGYEKLFF
TRBV24-1,CATSDLRSSGANVLTF
TRBV3-1,CASSQVEQNEQYF
TRBV5-1,CASSLEPGPTGTGELFF
TRBV29-1,CSVRYLLLAGNEQFF
TRBV5-1,CASRFRTGVAGTEAFF
TRBV10-3,CAISEQIQETQYF
TRBV7-3,CASSLTSADEQYF
TRBV20-1,CSARQFSTGELFF
TRBV12-3/TRBV12-4,CASSFSGTIYF
TRBV9,CASSVGGAGEGYTF
TRBV4-1,CASSHLLLGQGSSYEQYF
TRBV9,CASSVGSTANYGYTF
TRBV24-1,CATSDLPLSEGTEAFF
TRBV7-6,CASSPPRAGGYNEQFF
TRBV9,CASSQTSGSLTGELFF
TRBV29-1,CSVEGLWTGEPYEQYF